This T cell receptor (beta chain) came from a study of cytomegalovirus exposure and HLA in healthy donors. The study, taken as a whole, reports: On later analysis, the bulk of CMV-associated TCR beta chains appeared to be HLA-restricted. A later analysis found TCR association rates differed by HLA locus, highest for DRB1 and lowest for HLA-C.

The J segment lost 3 bases and the V segment lost 3 bases, leaving 3 bases of the junction unmatched. The CDR3 totals 14 residues. Looked up from germline, CDR1 is LNHDA and CDR2 is SQIVND (reference sequence). PCR used 60 Vbeta primers and 13 Jbeta primers. Assay used: immunoSEQ multiplex PCR; TCRdb lists only in-frame clones, some missing. This sample has around 160,000 clones, with more than 65% found just once. Concerning this clone itself: Its antigen is as yet unknown.

Specimen: PBMCs. This TCR was recovered from a young man in good health and CMV-seropositive. The V and J genes are TRBV19 and TRBJ2-7; 9 bases agree with TRBD1. This CDR3 is CASSIGGQGYEQYF. CDR3 in DNA: TGTGCCAGTAGTATTGGGGGACAGGGCTACGAGCAGTACTTC.